This T cell receptor (beta chain) comes out of a study of identical twins. From the 5' RACE reads, TCRdb called clonotypes with MiXCR, one entry per CDR3 protein. The sample has roughly 710,000 distinct CDR3 sequences; over 5% are singletons. The donors were all healthy and Caucasian. Regarding the study as a whole: The degree of excess twin sharing was weaker in beta out-of-frame sequences. Out-of-frame alpha sequences shared by twins showed excess low generation probability.

Between the trimmed V and J ends, which lost 1 base and 2 bases, there was a span of 15 bases. The CDR3 spans 17 residues. Germline CDR1 and CDR2: MNHEY and SMNVEV (reference sequence). This clonotype was detected ten times or more. What it binds is unknown. V and J are TRBV27 and TRBJ1-5, with a possible D match to TRBD1 (6 bases). Sequencing was carried out using naive T cells sorted from blood. This TCR derives from a man younger than 30 in good health. CDR3 DNA: TGTGCCAGCAGTTTATTGGCAGGGGATGTGGGCAATCAGCCCCAGCATTTT. It translates to CASSLLAGDVGNQPQHF.